This is a list of T cell receptor beta chains from one sample in a study of CD8+CD57+ T cells in acquired aplastic anemia. One entry per CDR3 protein, called by TCRdb with MiXCR from the reads. The sample lists over 250,000 distinct CDR3 sequences; about 50% were seen once. Sample: sorted CD4+, CD8+, or CD8+CD57+ T cells (not recorded which) from PBMCs. The receptors were gathered from a human donor with aplastic anemia. The CDR3 runs from the conserved cysteine through the conserved F or W. D genes are given only for firm matches. Rows give clone size only sometimes, using once, few, many, or a class for an expanded clone.

d_gene: .
abundance: .
v_gene: TRBV9
j_gene: TRBJ1-1
CDR3aa: CASSVAGTGTEAFF
CDR3nt: TGTGCCAGCAGCGTAGCAGGGACGGGCACTGAAGCTTTCTTT

d_gene: TRBD1
abundance: many
v_gene: TRBV10-3
j_gene: TRBJ2-1
CDR3aa: CAITGQGDNEQFF
CDR3nt: TGTGCCATCACGGGGCAGGGGGACAATGAGCAGTTCTTC

d_gene: .
abundance: many
v_gene: TRBV6-1
j_gene: TRBJ2-7
CDR3aa: CASSAPVPPNEQYF
CDR3nt: TGTGCCAGCAGTGCCCCTGTACCCCCTAACGAGCAGTACTTC

d_gene: .
abundance: .
v_gene: TRBV7-8
j_gene: TRBJ1-6
CDR3aa: CASSTTSYSPLHF
CDR3nt: TGTGCCAGCAGCACGACATCATATTCACCCCTCCACTTT

d_gene: TRBD2
abundance: .
v_gene: TRBV20-1
j_gene: TRBJ2-5
CDR3aa: CSARSGSGGETQYF
CDR3nt: TGCAGTGCTAGGTCTGGGTCCGGGGGGGAGACCCAGTACTTC

d_gene: TRBD2
abundance: .
v_gene: TRBV5-1
j_gene: TRBJ2-3
CDR3aa: CASSVGTSGASTDTQYF
CDR3nt: TGTGCCAGCAGCGTAGGGACTAGCGGAGCTAGCACAGATACGCAGTATTTT

d_gene: TRBD1
abundance: .
v_gene: TRBV24-1
j_gene: TRBJ2-7
CDR3aa: CATRPGQGYEQYF
CDR3nt: TGTGCCACCAGGCCGGGACAGGGCTACGAGCAGTACTTC

d_gene: .
abundance: .
v_gene: TRBV7-2
j_gene: TRBJ1-5
CDR3aa: CASSFGQGQQPQHF
CDR3nt: TGTGCCAGCAGCTTCGGGCAGGGTCAACAGCCCCAGCATTTT

d_gene: TRBD2
abundance: .
v_gene: TRBV29-1
j_gene: TRBJ2-7
CDR3aa: CSVESAGRPYEQYF
CDR3nt: TGCAGCGTTGAAAGTGCCGGGAGGCCCTACGAGCAGTACTTC

d_gene: TRBD1
abundance: .
v_gene: TRBV5-5
j_gene: TRBJ1-1
CDR3aa: CASSRDSQNTGAFF
CDR3nt: TGTGCCAGCAGCCGGGACAGCCAAAACACTGGGGCTTTCTTT

d_gene: .
abundance: .
v_gene: TRBV15
j_gene: TRBJ1-5
CDR3aa: CATSILPAGARPNQPQHF
CDR3nt: TGTGCCACCAGCATATTACCAGCGGGGGCGCGCCCTAATCAGCCCCAGCATTTT

d_gene: .
abundance: many
v_gene: TRBV5-6
j_gene: TRBJ1-2
CDR3aa: CASSTLQGGYGYTF
CDR3nt: TGTGCCAGCAGCACACTACAGGGAGGCTATGGCTACACCTTC

d_gene: .
abundance: few
v_gene: TRBV20-1
j_gene: TRBJ2-7
CDR3aa: CSAKHSEQYF
CDR3nt: TGCAGTGCCAAGCATAGCGAGCAGTACTTC

d_gene: TRBD2
abundance: many
v_gene: TRBV6-5
j_gene: TRBJ2-7
CDR3aa: CASSYSIAGGYEQYF
CDR3nt: TGTGCCAGCAGTTACTCGATCGCCGGGGGGTACGAGCAGTACTTC

d_gene: .
abundance: .
v_gene: TRBV7-2
j_gene: TRBJ2-7
CDR3aa: CASSPGGLGSYEQYF
CDR3nt: TGTGCCAGCAGCCCAGGGGGGTTAGGCTCCTACGAGCAGTACTTC

d_gene: TRBD2
abundance: .
v_gene: TRBV10-3
j_gene: TRBJ2-3
CDR3aa: CAIGTSGGDTDTQYF
CDR3nt: TGTGCCATTGGGACTAGCGGGGGGGACACAGATACGCAGTATTTT

d_gene: .
abundance: .
v_gene: TRBV19
j_gene: TRBJ2-7
CDR3aa: CASSIGLEYEQYF
CDR3nt: TGTGCCAGTAGTATAGGACTCGAGTACGAGCAGTACTTC

d_gene: TRBD2
abundance: .
v_gene: TRBV7-9
j_gene: TRBJ2-1
CDR3aa: CTSSRTSYNEQFF
CDR3nt: TGTACCAGCAGCCGGACTAGCTACAATGAGCAGTTCTTC

d_gene: .
abundance: .
v_gene: TRBV5-6
j_gene: TRBJ1-2
CDR3aa: CASSSSAVGYTF
CDR3nt: TGTGCCAGCAGCTCCAGCGCGGTTGGCTACACCTTC

d_gene: .
abundance: .
v_gene: TRBV20-1
j_gene: TRBJ1-1
CDR3aa: CSARGGGDTEAFF
CDR3nt: TGCAGTGCTAGGGGCGGGGGAGATACTGAAGCTTTCTTT

d_gene: .
abundance: few
v_gene: TRBV2
j_gene: TRBJ2-3
CDR3aa: CASSDVGQLSDTQYF
CDR3nt: TGTGCCAGCAGTGACGTAGGACAGCTATCAGATACGCAGTATTTT

d_gene: .
abundance: .
v_gene: TRBV7-7
j_gene: TRBJ2-1
CDR3aa: CASSLGSGQYHEQFF
CDR3nt: TGTGCTAGCAGCTTGGGAAGCGGCCAGTACCATGAGCAGTTCTTC

d_gene: TRBD2
abundance: many
v_gene: TRBV6-1
j_gene: TRBJ2-4
CDR3aa: CASRQPAGVGYIQYF
CDR3nt: TGTGCCAGCAGACAACCAGCGGGAGTTGGGTACATTCAGTACTTC

d_gene: .
abundance: many
v_gene: TRBV27
j_gene: TRBJ1-1
CDR3aa: CASRPEITFHTEAFF
CDR3nt: TGTGCCAGCCGACCGGAGATTACCTTTCACACTGAAGCTTTCTTT

d_gene: TRBD1
abundance: .
v_gene: TRBV20-1
j_gene: TRBJ1-2
CDR3aa: CSARDLGDRGLGYTF
CDR3nt: TGCAGTGCTAGAGATCTAGGGGACAGGGGTTTAGGCTACACCTTC

d_gene: .
abundance: many
v_gene: TRBV7-9
j_gene: TRBJ1-1
CDR3aa: CAGSSLTGLYTEAFF
CDR3nt: TGTGCCGGATCTAGCCTGACAGGACTTTACACTGAAGCTTTCTTT

d_gene: .
abundance: few
v_gene: TRBV7-9
j_gene: TRBJ2-3
CDR3aa: CASMKDNTDTQYF
CDR3nt: TGCGCCAGCATGAAGGACAACACAGATACGCAGTATTTT

d_gene: .
abundance: .
v_gene: TRBV10-3
j_gene: TRBJ1-3
CDR3aa: CASGVPGNTIYF
CDR3nt: TGTGCCTCAGGCGTTCCTGGAAACACCATATATTTT

d_gene: .
abundance: .
v_gene: TRBV7-9
j_gene: TRBJ2-6
CDR3aa: CASSSGLYGYTFGSGTNVLTF
CDR3nt: .

d_gene: TRBD2
abundance: .
v_gene: TRBV20-1
j_gene: TRBJ2-1
CDR3aa: CSARGSRGAGGGNEQFF
CDR3nt: TGCAGTGCTAGGGGTTCGAGGGGAGCGGGGGGAGGTAATGAGCAGTTCTTC

d_gene: TRBD2
abundance: few
v_gene: TRBV3-1
j_gene: TRBJ2-3
CDR3aa: CASSQGTSGRRDTQYF
CDR3nt: TGTGCCAGCAGCCAAGGGACTAGCGGGAGACGGGATACGCAGTATTTT

d_gene: .
abundance: few
v_gene: TRBV15
j_gene: TRBJ1-4
CDR3aa: CATSRLDEKLFF
CDR3nt: TGTGCCACCAGCAGGCTGGACGAAAAACTGTTTTTT

d_gene: TRBD1
abundance: many
v_gene: TRBV19
j_gene: TRBJ1-6
CDR3aa: CASSIGTGATYNSPLHF
CDR3nt: TGTGCCAGTAGTATTGGGACAGGAGCCACCTATAATTCACCCCTCCACTTT

d_gene: .
abundance: many
v_gene: TRBV29-1
j_gene: TRBJ2-1
CDR3aa: CSVTGDYNEQFF
CDR3nt: TGCAGCGTAACGGGAGATTACAATGAGCAGTTCTTC

d_gene: TRBD2
abundance: .
v_gene: TRBV6-1
j_gene: TRBJ2-4
CDR3aa: CASSEWTSGSQNIQYF
CDR3nt: TGTGCCAGCAGTGAATGGACTAGCGGGAGTCAAAACATTCAGTACTTC

d_gene: .
abundance: many
v_gene: TRBV19
j_gene: TRBJ1-1
CDR3aa: CASDTRILGGTEAFF
CDR3nt: TGTGCCAGTGATACGCGCATCCTAGGGGGCACTGAAGCTTTCTTT

d_gene: TRBD1
abundance: .
v_gene: TRBV29-1
j_gene: TRBJ1-3
CDR3aa: CSVEERGLSGNTIYF
CDR3nt: TGCAGCGTTGAAGAGAGGGGGCTTTCTGGAAACACCATATATTTT

d_gene: .
abundance: .
v_gene: TRBV24-1
j_gene: TRBJ2-5
CDR3aa: CATSDAGTDQETQYF
CDR3nt: TGTGCCACCAGTGATGCCGGGACGGACCAAGAGACCCAGTACTTC

d_gene: .
abundance: .
v_gene: TRBV5-1
j_gene: TRBJ1-1
CDR3aa: CAIRGFRNTEAFF
CDR3nt: TGCGCGATCCGAGGGTTTCGGAACACTGAAGCTTTCTTT